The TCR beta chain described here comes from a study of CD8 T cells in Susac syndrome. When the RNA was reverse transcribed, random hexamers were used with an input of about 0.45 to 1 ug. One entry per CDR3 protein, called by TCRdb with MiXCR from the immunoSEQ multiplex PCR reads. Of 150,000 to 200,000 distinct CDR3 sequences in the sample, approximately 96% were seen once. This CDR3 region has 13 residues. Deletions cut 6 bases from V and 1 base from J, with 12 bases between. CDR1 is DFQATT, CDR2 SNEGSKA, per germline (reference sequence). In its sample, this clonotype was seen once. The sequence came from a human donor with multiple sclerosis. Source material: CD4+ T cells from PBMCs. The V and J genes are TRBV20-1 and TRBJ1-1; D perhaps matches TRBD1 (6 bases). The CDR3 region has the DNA TGCAGTGCGCCTACAGGGCCGAACACTGAAGCTTTCTTT. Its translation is CSAPTGPNTEAFF.